Listed here are 29 T cell receptor beta chains from one sample, sequenced in a study of T cell responses to AZD1222 COVID-19 vaccine. The repertoire was sequenced with immunoSEQ multiplex PCR; TCRdb's copy has only in-frame clones and lacks some. The sample has 100,000 to 150,000 clones; under 95% are singletons. The sample was peripheral blood, taken on day 0 of AZD1222 vaccination. The receptors derive from an adult in good health.

The chain joins TRBV30 to TRBJ1-6; 10 bases line up with TRBD1. V was pared by 3 bases and J by 9 bases, with 8 bases of the junction left unmatched. CDR1 GTSNPN and CDR2 SVGIG come from the germline V gene (reference sequence). CDR3 length equals 15 residues. CDR3: CAWSQKTGGSSPLHF. CDR3 DNA: TGTGCCTGGAGCCAAAAGACAGGGGGCAGTTCACCCCTCCACTTT. Together with reference TRBV30 and TRBJ1-6, the CDR3 gives the full variable domain: SQTIHQWPATLVQPVGSPLSLECTVEGTSNPNLYWYRQAAGRGLQLLFYSVGIGQISSEVPQNLSASRPQDRQFILSSKKLLLSDSGFYLCAWSQKTGGSSPLHFGNGTRLTVT.

The chain joins TRBV6-2 or TRBV6-3 to TRBJ2-1; 11 nucleotides match TRBD2. The germline gives CDR1 MNHEY, CDR2 SVGEGT. The length of the CDR3 is 18 residues. Germline trimming cut 1 base from V and 8 bases from J; bases unmatched to any gene: 13. The CDR3 loop reads CASSYLYASGRRGDEQFF. In DNA form, the CDR3 reads TGTGCCAGCAGTTACTTGTACGCTAGCGGGAGGCGGGGGGATGAGCAGTTCTTC.

Remarks on this clone: A read error may explain this, as a much larger clone is one base away. J is TRBJ1-2 and V is TRBV2; D ambiguous. This CDR3 comprises 11 residues. Germline-derived CDR1 and CDR2 are SNHLY and FYNNEI. CDR3 protein: CASRKVYSYTF. CDR3 in DNA: TGTGCCAGCAGGAAAGTCTATAGCTACACCTTC. The whole variable domain, filled in from reference TRBV2 and TRBJ1-2, reads EPEVTQTPSHQVTQMGQEVILRCVPISNHLYFYWYRQILGQKVEFLVSFYNNEISEKSEIFDDQFSVERPDGSNFTLKIRSTKLEDSAMYFCASRKVYSYTFGSGTRLTVV.

This chain uses TRBV5-1 with TRBJ2-1; the match to TRBD1 covers 12 bases. Trimming removed 7 bases from V and 5 bases from J; junction bases left unmatched: 7. The CDR3 has 15 amino acids. CDR1 SGHRS and CDR2 YFSETQ come from the germline V gene. CDR3 coding DNA: TGCGCCAGCGCGGGACAGGGGGCGTTCCACAATGAGCAGTTCTTC. It specifies CASAGQGAFHNEQFF. Combining the CDR3 with reference TRBV5-1 and TRBJ2-1 gives the whole variable domain KAGVTQTPRYLIKTRGQQVTLSCSPISGHRSVSWYQQTPGQGLQFLFEYFSETQRNKGNFPGRFSGRQFSNSRSEMNVSTLELGDSALYLCASAGQGAFHNEQFFGPGTRLTVL.

This chain links TRBV28 with TRBJ2-7, with 9 bases aligning to TRBD1. The germline V gene has CDR1 MDHEN and CDR2 SYDVKM. The CDR3 is made up of 12 amino acids. J was trimmed by 5 bases and V by 6 bases; bases with no gene match: 2. The CDR3 here is CASRQGAHEQYF. CDR3 sequence (DNA): TGTGCCAGCAGACAGGGGGCTCACGAGCAGTACTTC.

The chain has TRBV6-5 and TRBJ1-2; D remains ambiguous. The CDR3 runs 14 residues. V gave up 0 bases and J gave up 5 bases, with 10 bases separating them. Germline CDR1 and CDR2: MNHEY and SVGAGI. CDR3 amino acids: CASSYSSAGYGYTF. The CDR3 DNA follows: TGTGCCAGCAGTTACTCGTCAGCTGGGTATGGCTACACCTTC.

The chain combines TRBV6-6 with TRBJ1-4; TRBD1 is a possible D gene (6 bases). The CDR3 is 17 residues long. Germline V gene lookup returns CDR1 MNHNY and CDR2 SVGAGI (reference sequence). Trimming left V 5 bases short and J 0 bases short, with 16 bases between. The DNA of the CDR3 is TGTGCCAGCAGTCGACCGCTAAGACAGGCAACTAATGAAAAACTGTTTTTT. Its translation is CASSRPLRQATNEKLFF.

V usage is TRBV7-3 and J usage is TRBJ1-1; D might be TRBD1 (5 bases). V lost 3 bases and J lost 1, with 9 bases in between. The germline V gene has CDR1 SGHTA and CDR2 FQGTGA. CDR3 length: 14 amino acids. In nucleotides, the CDR3 is TGTGCCAGCAGCTTTGGGGCCGGGAACACTGAAGCTTTCTTT. This gives the protein CASSFGAGNTEAFF.

This clone was picked up a small number of times. The same CDR3 also results from other DNA sequences found in this sample. This chain links TRBV2 with TRBJ1-1; D might be TRBD1 (5 bases). Deletions cut 1 base from V and 5 bases from J, with 8 bases between. Germline CDR1 SNHLY, CDR2 FYNNEI. This CDR3 has 13 residues. The chain's CDR3 is CASSEVEGTEAFF. The CDR3 coding sequence is TGTGCCAGCAGTGAAGTAGAGGGGACTGAAGCTTTCTTT.

The V and J genes are TRBV9 and TRBJ2-2; D is unresolved. The germline gives CDR1 SGDLS, CDR2 YYNGEE. Trimming took 0 bases from V and 4 from J, leaving 10 bases between them. The CDR3 consists of 15 residues. The CDR3 nucleotides read TGTGCCAGCAGCGTAGGGGTTGTGAGCACCGGGGAGCTGTTTTTT. The encoded protein is CASSVGVVSTGELFF.

The chain joins TRBV19 to TRBJ1-5; 9 bases line up with TRBD1. There are 14 residues in the CDR3. V lost 4 bases to trimming and J lost 5 bases; unmatched junction nucleotides: 3. The germline V gene encodes CDR1 LNHDA and CDR2 SQIVND (reference sequence). The chain's CDR3 is CASSNNRGHQPQHF. The CDR3, as DNA: TGTGCCAGTAGTAACAACAGGGGGCATCAGCCCCAGCATTTT.

V usage is TRBV7-3 and J usage is TRBJ2-2; D call uncertain. Trimming removed 6 bases from V and 3 bases from J, with 11 bases in between. CDR3 length equals 14 residues. Germline CDR1 and CDR2: SGHTA and FQGTGA. The CDR3 DNA sequence: TGTGCCAGCAGGGAGACGGCGGACACCGGGGAGCTGTTTTTT. Translation gives CASRETADTGELFF.

This sequence joins TRBV13 and TRBJ2-5; 9 bases are a match to TRBD1. Per germline, CDR1 PRHDT and CDR2 FYEKMQ (reference sequence). CDR3 length: 13 amino acids. V shed 7 bases and J 7 bases; nucleotides not matched to a gene: 7. The CDR3 sequence: CASTSRTGATQYF. The CDR3 DNA reads TGTGCCAGCACCTCGAGGACAGGGGCGACCCAGTACTTC.

The chain carries TRBV27 and TRBJ2-1; D uncertain. The germline V gene encodes CDR1 MNHEY and CDR2 SMNVEV (reference sequence). Trimming left V 6 bases short and J 8 bases short, with 11 bases between. This CDR3 spans 12 amino acids. The CDR3 protein is CASSVTGYEQFF. CDR3 coding DNA: TGTGCCAGCAGCGTCACCGGGTATGAGCAGTTCTTC.

The V call is TRBV15, the J call TRBJ1-5; TRBD1 might be the D (6 bases). V was cut by 3 bases and J by 6 bases, with 15 bases left in between. CDR1 and CDR2 from the germline V gene are LNHNV and YYDKDF (reference sequence). The CDR3 contains 15 residues. The CDR3 loop reads CATSRATGMGQPQHF. In nucleotides, the CDR3 is TGTGCCACCAGCAGGGCCACAGGGATGGGTCAGCCCCAGCATTTT.

The chain couples TRBV5-1 to TRBJ2-7; D is perhaps TRBD2 (7 bases). V lost 5 bases and J 1 base, leaving 16 bases between the germline ends. This CDR3 is built from 15 residues. Germline-derived CDR1 and CDR2 are SGHRS and YFSETQ. The CDR3 region is CASSPTGGASYEQYF. In nucleotides, the CDR3 is TGCGCCAGCAGTCCGACGGGGGGCGCATCCTACGAGCAGTACTTC.

The rearrangement joins TRBV19 to TRBJ1-2, with TRBD1 as a possible D gene (6 bases). The CDR3 extends over 15 amino acids. CDR1 and CDR2 (germline): LNHDA, SQIVND (reference sequence). V was cut by 1 base and J by 7 bases, with 16 bases left in between. CDR3 DNA sequence: TGTGCCAGTAGTATAGGTCCAGGGGAATTGAGTGGCTACACCTTC. Translating it yields CASSIGPGELSGYTF.

The V gene is TRBV10-2, the J gene TRBJ1-1, with unresolved D. V dropped 8 bases and J dropped 1 base, with 14 bases sitting between them. Germline V gene lookup returns CDR1 WSHSY and CDR2 SAAADI. CDR3 length: 14 amino acids. The CDR3 DNA follows: TGCGCCAGCGGAGCAGGAGGAGGGAACACTGAAGCTTTCTTT. This encodes CASGAGGGNTEAFF.

This sequence joins TRBV14 and TRBJ2-7; D gene ambiguous. CDR3 length equals 14 residues. Looked up from germline, CDR1 is SGHDN and CDR2 is FVKESK. V was pared by 0 bases and J by 4 bases, with 10 bases between. The CDR3 loop reads CASSQDRGRYEQYF. The CDR3 DNA follows: TGTGCCAGCAGCCAAGATAGAGGTCGATACGAGCAGTACTTC. Full variable domain (outside the CDR3, taken from reference TRBV14 and TRBJ2-7): EAGVTQFPSHSVIEKGQTVTLRCDPISGHDNLYWYRRVMGKEIKFLLHFVKESKQDESGMPNNRFLAERTGGTYSTLKVQPAELEDSGVYFCASSQDRGRYEQYFGPGTRLTVT.

This chain connects TRBV5-1 to TRBJ1-2, with 9 bases aligning to TRBD1. The junction had 5 bases not matched to a gene; V was cut back by 5 bases and J by 3 bases. The CDR3 extends over 14 amino acids. Germline V gives CDR1 SGHRS, CDR2 YFSETQ. In DNA, the CDR3 is TGCGCCAGCAGACAGGGGGCGCGAGACTATGGCTACACCTTC. Its protein is CASRQGARDYGYTF.

The V and J genes are TRBV13 and TRBJ2-7; D is unresolved. Germline CDR1 reads PRHDT; CDR2 reads FYEKMQ (reference sequence). Trimming stripped 2 bases from V and 4 bases from J, with 9 bases between. This CDR3 is built from 13 residues. Written as DNA, the CDR3 is TGTGCCAGCAGCTTAAGGTTGGGTTACGAGCAGTACTTC. Translated: CASSLRLGYEQYF.

This clone was recorded only once. This chain connects TRBV11-3 to TRBJ1-2, with D possibly matching TRBD1 (6 bases). The CDR3 loop spans 16 amino acids. V was pared by 1 base and J by 4 bases, with 16 bases between. CDR1 SGHNT and CDR2 YENEEA come from the germline V gene. CDR3 sequence reads: CASSLGRPGQSYGYTF. CDR3 nucleotides: TGTGCCAGCAGCTTAGGACGCCCCGGACAGTCCTATGGCTACACCTTC.

This clone was detected only once. The rearrangement joins TRBV29-1 to TRBJ1-3; D is possibly TRBD1 (6 bases). Germline V gene sequence: CDR1 SQVTM, CDR2 ANQGSEA. This CDR3 comprises 14 residues. V was trimmed by 7 bases and J by 0 bases, leaving 13 bases between them. The CDR3 nucleotides read TGCAGCGCTGAGGACAGCAACTCTGGAAACACCATATATTTT. Amino acid sequence: CSAEDSNSGNTIYF. Based on the CDR3 plus reference TRBV29-1 and TRBJ1-3, the full variable domain is SAVISQKPSRDICQRGTSLTIQCQVDSQVTMMFWYRQQPGQSLTLIATANQGSEATYESGFVIDKFPISRPNLTFSTLTVSNMSPEDSSIYLCSAEDSNSGNTIYFGEGSWLTVV.

The chain recombines TRBV7-8 with TRBJ2-3; 9 bases are a match to TRBD1. The CDR3 is 16 amino acids. Trimming cost V 1 base and J 4 bases; bases outside gene matches: 6. The V gene's germline CDR1 is SGHVS and CDR2 FQNEAQ. The CDR3 nucleotides are TGTGCCAGCAGCTTAGTTGGGACAGGGTCCCCAGATACGCAGTATTTT. As protein: CASSLVGTGSPDTQYF. Full variable domain (outside the CDR3, taken from reference TRBV7-8 and TRBJ2-3): GAGVSQSPRYKVAKRGQDVALRCDPISGHVSLFWYQQALGQGPEFLTYFQNEAQLDKSGLPSDRFFAERPEGSVSTLKIQRTQQEDSAVYLCASSLVGTGSPDTQYFGPGTRLTVL.

The V call is TRBV2, the J call TRBJ1-1; a possible D gene is TRBD1 (6 bases). Trimming shortened V by 10 bases and J by 5 bases, and 17 bases separated the two germline ends. Germline CDR1 reads SNHLY; CDR2 reads FYNNEI. The CDR3 runs to 13 residues. The CDR3 bases are TGTGCCATTCGAGTTCGGGGGCGAACTGAAGCTTTCTTT. Translated, it gives CAIRVRGRTEAFF.

The chain has TRBV12-5 and TRBJ1-2, with D unresolved. This CDR3 region has 14 residues. V gave up 8 bases and J gave up 1 base, with 14 bases separating them. CDR1 LGHNT and CDR2 FRNRAP come from the germline V gene. The CDR3 here is CASLLLAVNYGYTF. In DNA, the CDR3 is TGTGCTAGTCTCCTTCTCGCAGTTAACTATGGCTACACCTTC.

The V and J genes are TRBV12-3 or TRBV12-4 and TRBJ1-3; D gene uncertain. This CDR3 has 13 amino acids. Trimming took off 6 bases at V and 1 base at J, with 7 bases between the two ends. The CDR3 DNA reads as TGTGCCAGCAGGGGAGGATCTGGAAACACCATATATTTT. Translating it yields CASRGGSGNTIYF.

The chain is built from TRBV28 and TRBJ1-2; no clear D gene. The CDR3 loop spans 13 amino acids. Looked up from germline, CDR1 is MDHEN and CDR2 is SYDVKM. V lost 2 bases and J lost 3, with 7 bases in between. The CDR3 DNA follows: TGTGCCAGCAGTTTAACCCGGGACTATGGCTACACCTTC. The encoded protein is CASSLTRDYGYTF.

This clone was seen a handful of times. The J gene is TRBJ1-4, the V gene TRBV20-1; 9 bases match TRBD1. The V segment lost 3 bases and the J segment 8 bases; nucleotides outside the gene matches: 10. The CDR3 spans 15 residues. The germline gives CDR1 DFQATT, CDR2 SNEGSKA (reference sequence). CDR3 coding DNA: TGCAGTGCTAGTAACCAGGACAGGGGAGGAGAAAAACTGTTTTTT. The encoded protein is CSASNQDRGGEKLFF.